What follows are 26 T cell receptor beta chains derived from one specimen sequenced in a study of blood T cells in healthy people across ages (dated by TCRdb to between 2015 and 2017). The method behind the library was 5' RACE. Data came from an Illumina HiSeq 2500. A second 7 to 11 cycle PCR used a sample-barcoded 5' primer and a J-beta primer mix. TCRdb's own reprocessing of the public reads used fastp at Q25 and MiXCR and kept productive beta chains. Rows with a matching CDR3 protein are joined into one entry that keeps the most common DNA and genes. The sample has fewer than 700,000 distinct CDR3 sequences on record, about 43% of them singletons. Approximately 29% of the sample is taken by the ten largest. Sequences were obtained from blood. The receptors here all came from an elderly man in good health.

The chain employs TRBV5-1 and TRBJ2-7; D not certain. V was trimmed by 0 bases and J by 3 bases, leaving 19 bases between them. This CDR3 is built from 17 residues. Germline CDR1 and CDR2: SGHRS and YFSETQ. The CDR3 here is CASSLAAGPEVGYEQYF. The CDR3 DNA follows: TGCGCCAGCAGCTTGGCCGCAGGACCCGAGGTGGGCTACGAGCAGTACTTC.

The chain carries TRBV7-2 and TRBJ2-3, with 8 bases that match TRBD2. From germline, CDR1 is SGHTA and CDR2 FQGNSA. The CDR3 is 18 residues long. The junction had 11 bases not matched to a gene; V was cut back by 3 bases and J by 0 bases. The CDR3 region is CASSFLSTSGPSTDTQYF. In nucleotides, the CDR3 is TGTGCCAGCAGCTTCCTCTCTACTAGCGGACCTAGCACAGATACGCAGTATTTT.

V and J are TRBV7-9 and TRBJ2-3, with D hard to call. CDR1 and CDR2 (germline): SEHNR, FQNEAQ (reference sequence). Deletions cut 1 base from V and 0 bases from J, with 8 bases between. The CDR3 is 15 residues long. The chain's CDR3 is CASSLGRLSTDTQYF. Written as DNA, the CDR3 is TGTGCCAGCAGCTTAGGTCGGCTTAGCACAGATACGCAGTATTTT.

The rearrangement uses TRBV28 and TRBJ2-4; a possible D gene is TRBD1 (6 bases). The J call may be mistaken, given a closer DNA end match to TRBJ2-7. Germline lookup yields CDR1 MDHEN and CDR2 SYDVKM. This CDR3 has 16 amino acids. The CDR3: CASIESGTLDSYEQYF. Written as DNA, the CDR3 is TGTGCCAGCATCGAATCCGGGACACTAGACTCCTACGAGCAGTACTTC.

This clonotype turned up a few times. The V and J genes are TRBV20-1 and TRBJ2-3; D perhaps matches TRBD1 (6 bases). The germline V gene has CDR1 DFQATT and CDR2 SNEGSKA (reference sequence). This CDR3 region has 16 residues. The V and J ends lost 1 base and 0 bases respectively, with 14 bases between them. The CDR3 spells CSARARTALSTDTQYF. DNA for the CDR3: TGCAGTGCTAGAGCTCGGACAGCACTTAGCACAGATACGCAGTATTTT.

The chain links TRBV5-1 to TRBJ2-6, with D perhaps TRBD1 (6 bases). The CDR3 has 19 amino acids. V was cut by 4 bases and J by 2 bases, with 22 bases left in between. Germline V gene sequence: CDR1 SGHRS, CDR2 YFSETQ. The CDR3 protein is CASSTRMGARITGANVLTF. DNA for the CDR3: TGCGCCAGCAGCACCCGGATGGGGGCGAGAATTACTGGGGCCAACGTCCTGACTTTC.

The chain is built from TRBV28 and TRBJ1-4; 7 nucleotides line up with TRBD1. CDR1 is MDHEN and CDR2 is SYDVKM in the germline V gene. This CDR3 has 16 residues. J gave up 5 bases and V 3 bases, and 9 bases lay outside the gene matches. The CDR3 loop reads CASSFLQGPKNEKLFF. The CDR3 region has the DNA TGTGCCAGCAGTTTCCTACAGGGGCCGAAAAATGAAAAACTGTTTTTT.

This chain connects TRBV12-5 to TRBJ2-5; 10 nucleotides align to TRBD1. The CDR3 sequence is 15 residues long. Germline V gene data show CDR1 as LGHNT and CDR2 as FRNRAP. The J segment lost 5 bases and the V segment lost 4 bases, leaving 7 bases of the junction unmatched. The chain's CDR3 is CASGSATGGGETQYF. CDR3 coding DNA: TGTGCTAGTGGTTCGGCGACAGGGGGCGGTGAGACCCAGTACTTC.

This clonotype was counted at least ten times. The chain employs TRBV12-3 or TRBV12-4 and TRBJ2-3; D is unclear. V lost 6 bases and J 5 bases, leaving 12 bases between the germline ends. The CDR3 is made up of 13 amino acids. The CDR3 is CASSHTTIDTQYF. The DNA of the CDR3 is TGTGCCAGCAGCCACACCACAATAGATACGCAGTATTTT.

This sequence joins TRBV5-6 and TRBJ2-5, with TRBD2 identical over 9 bases. CDR3 size: 15 residues. Trimming cost V 4 bases and J 12 bases; bases outside gene matches: 16. From germline, CDR1 is SGHDT and CDR2 YYEEEE. CDR3 nucleotides: TGTGCCAGCAGCCGACTAGCGGACACTTATGGGGTAGAGTACTTC. Residues: CASSRLADTYGVEYF.

This clonotype appeared a few times. The genes are TRBV7-2 and TRBJ2-3; TRBD1 is a possible D gene (6 bases). The CDR3 runs to 16 residues. Trimming removed 2 bases from V and 4 bases from J, with 16 bases in between. Germline CDR1 SGHTA, CDR2 FQGNSA. CDR3 sequence reads: CASSLRKTGPSDTQYF. DNA for the CDR3: TGTGCCAGCAGCTTACGGAAGACAGGTCCATCAGATACGCAGTATTTT.

The chain links TRBV20-1 to TRBJ1-6; D might be TRBD1 (5 bases). Germline CDR1 reads DFQATT; CDR2 reads SNEGSKA (reference sequence). V lost 8 bases and J 8 bases, leaving 13 bases between the germline ends. CDR3 length: 12 residues. The CDR3 nucleotides read TGCAGTACGGGGAGGGGAGATTCACCCCTCCACTTT. As protein: CSTGRGDSPLHF.

This clonotype was seen at least ten times. V and J are TRBV29-1 and TRBJ1-2; TRBD1 agrees at 9 bases. The CDR3 runs 11 residues. V shed 6 bases, J shed 9 bases, and the junction held 5 bases outside the gene matches. Germline loops: CDR1 SQVTM, CDR2 ANQGSEA. CDR3 loop: CSVGQGLRYTF. CDR3 in DNA: TGCAGCGTCGGACAGGGGTTACGCTACACCTTC.

This clonotype has just a few counts. One end of the junction varies from germline; a read error may be responsible. This sequence joins TRBV5-1 and TRBJ2-5, with D maybe TRBD1 (5 bases). The closer fit of TRBJ2-7 to the DNA end suggests the J call may be wrong. Germline V gene data show CDR1 as SGHRS and CDR2 as YFSETQ. CDR3 size: 14 residues. The CDR3 region is CASSLAQGFYEQYF. DNA of the CDR3: TGCGCCAGCAGTTTGGCTCAGGGATTTTACGAGCAGTACTTC.

This clonotype was detected a few times. This chain's CDR3 is CASTQGGTSGHNEQFF. DNA for the CDR3: TGTGCCAGCACTCAAGGTGGGACTAGCGGACACAATGAGCAGTTCTTC. The rearrangement joins TRBV7-3 to TRBJ2-1; TRBD2 matches at 11 bases. The germline V gene has CDR1 SGHTA and CDR2 FQGTGA. V was clipped by 7 bases and J by 5 bases; unmatched bases: 10. The CDR3 runs to 16 residues.

This clonotype occurred a few times. CDR3 DNA: TGTGCTAGTGCACCCCCGGGACAGGGTCTAACAGATACGCAGTATTTT. This encodes CASAPPGQGLTDTQYF. The V call is TRBV12-5, the J call TRBJ2-3; 9 positions agree with TRBD1. Germline CDR1 reads LGHNT; CDR2 reads FRNRAP. The J segment lost 3 bases and the V segment lost 7 bases, leaving 11 bases of the junction unmatched. The CDR3 length is 16 residues.

V usage is TRBV3-1 and J usage is TRBJ1-1; no clear D. V dropped 1 base and J dropped 1 base, with 7 bases sitting between them. Germline CDR1 LGHDT, CDR2 YNNKEL (reference sequence). The CDR3 has 14 amino acids. Here the CDR3 DNA reads TGTGCCAGCAGCCAAGGGGTAAAGAACACTGAAGCTTTCTTT. Its protein is CASSQGVKNTEAFF.

This clonotype was found a few times. The chain recombines TRBV15 with TRBJ2-3; D may match TRBD1 or TRBD2 (5 bases each). The CDR3 is made up of 14 amino acids. Trimming left V 5 bases short and J 6 bases short, with 15 bases between. Germline V gene lookup returns CDR1 LNHNV and CDR2 YYDKDF (reference sequence). CDR3 sequence (DNA): TGTGCCACCAGCGGCTTCCCGGGGACCGATACGCAGTATTTT. Encoded protein: CATSGFPGTDTQYF.

This rearrangement joins TRBV11-3 to TRBJ2-5; D may be TRBD1 (5 bases). The germline V gene has CDR1 SGHNT and CDR2 YENEEA. The CDR3 has 17 residues. Trimming pared 1 base from V and 11 bases from J, leaving 26 bases between. This chain's CDR3 is CASSLGQGIVRENEQYF. Here the CDR3 DNA reads TGTGCCAGCAGCTTAGGGCAGGGTATCGTTAGGGAAAATGAGCAGTACTTC.

The chain recombines TRBV15 with TRBJ2-5; 10 bases align to TRBD2. J gave up 3 bases and V 5 bases, and 3 bases lay outside the gene matches. CDR3 length equals 14 residues. The germline gives CDR1 LNHNV, CDR2 YYDKDF (reference sequence). CDR3 residues: CATSPGLAEETQYF. CDR3 nucleotide sequence: TGTGCCACCAGCCCAGGACTAGCGGAAGAGACCCAGTACTTC.

The chain recombines TRBV10-2 with TRBJ1-6; TRBD1 aligns across 10 bases. CDR3 length: 15 residues. Trimming at V came to 7 bases and at J to 4 bases, leaving 4 bases not matched to a gene. Germline values: CDR1 WSHSY, CDR2 SAAADI. The CDR3 bases are TGCGCCAGCAACCCGGGACAGGGGTATAATTCACCCCTCCACTTT. Encoded protein: CASNPGQGYNSPLHF.

The CDR3 DNA reads as TGTGCCAGCAGTTTAGCGCAGGGGATGAACACTGAAGCTTTCTTT. This encodes CASSLAQGMNTEAFF. The J gene is TRBJ1-1, the V gene TRBV12-3 or TRBV12-4, with a tentative D call TRBD1 (6 bases). There are 15 residues in the CDR3. With 0 bases removed from V and 0 bases from J, the gap between germline ends came to 8 bases.

This clonotype was detected a few times. CDR3 sequence reads: CASSLTRQGPPDTQYF. CDR3 nucleotide sequence: TGCGCCAGCAGCCTAACAAGACAGGGCCCCCCAGATACGCAGTATTTT. The chain has TRBV5-1 and TRBJ2-3; TRBD1 matches at 7 bases. Per germline, CDR1 SGHRS and CDR2 YFSETQ. The CDR3 runs 16 residues. After removal of 4 bases from V and 4 bases from J, the junction contained 12 bases not matched to a gene.

About this clonotype itself: At one boundary the junction diverges from the germline segment, which might be a read error. This chain connects TRBV3-1 to TRBJ2-1; TRBD2 is a possible D gene (5 bases). Germline V lookup: CDR1 LGHDT, CDR2 YNNKEL (reference sequence). This CDR3 region has 14 residues. The CDR3 nucleotides read TGTGCCAGCAGCCAAGATTCGGGGAGACTTGAGCGGTTCTTC. Protein sequence: CASSQDSGRLERFF.

With regard to this clonotype: This sequence may be a read error, since a much larger clone differs from it by one base. Since no conserved phenylalanine or tryptophan closes the CDR3, a read error is the likely cause. V is TRBV7-2 and J is TRBJ1-1; TRBD1 might be the D (5 bases). This CDR3 region has 15 residues. The V end lost 5 bases, the J end lost 7 bases, and 20 bases lay between the germline ends. Germline lookup yields CDR1 SGHTA and CDR2 FQGNSA. The CDR3: CASSPRVRGEGEAFV. The CDR3 DNA is TGTGCCAGCAGCCCGCGTGTGAGGGGTGAGGGTGAAGCTTTCGTT.

The gene calls are TRBV6-5 and TRBJ2-3, with D hard to call. The germline gives CDR1 MNHEY, CDR2 SVGAGI. CDR3 length: 13 amino acids. V lost 6 bases to trimming and J lost 0 bases, with 7 bases between them. The chain's CDR3 is CASRSHSTDTQYF. CDR3 coding DNA: TGTGCCAGCAGATCACATAGCACAGATACGCAGTATTTT.